This T cell receptor beta chain appears in the sequencing data of a study of T-cell reconstitution after alpha-beta-depleted transplantation in children. This clonotype was recorded many times. What it binds is unknown. Molecular barcoding with unique molecular identifiers was used for the TCRbeta library. One entry per CDR3 protein, called by TCRdb with MiXCR from the PCR reads. The table has about 580,000 distinct CDR3 sequences, around 23% seen once. V shed 3 bases, J shed 6 bases, and the junction held 5 bases outside the gene matches. This CDR3 comprises 15 residues. Germline loops: CDR1 MDHEN, CDR2 SYDVKM. Study-level findings and limits: Among T cells one year after transplant, newly produced cells accounted for most counts and diversity. At day 60, the high TCRbeta diversity found in some patients originated from recipient T cells and thymic progenitors that had survived. Alpha-beta T cells about two months after transplant reportedly derived from several hundred expanded graft clones.

The chain is built from TRBV28 and TRBJ2-1; 10 positions match TRBD1. This clonotype was obtained from a boy less than two years old who had a stem cell transplant for acute myeloid leukemia, so the T cells may come from the graft donor. Sequenced here: PBMCs, mostly from graft donor cells, sampled 360 days after TCRalphabeta/CD19-depleted stem cell transplant. The CDR3 DNA follows: TGTGCCAGCAGTTTGGGGACAGGGGCACCCAATGAGCAGTTCTTC. Translated: CASSLGTGAPNEQFF.